The table lists the clone carrying this T cell receptor (beta chain) with a few counts. The CDR3 loop spans 14 amino acids. Germline assignment: CDR1 ENHRY and CDR2 SYGVKD. V was shortened by 0 bases and J by 3 bases, with 5 bases between the two germline ends. The sample is drawn from a study of cytomegalovirus exposure and HLA in healthy donors. 13 Jbeta primers and 60 Vbeta primers were used for the PCR. Produced via immunoSEQ multiplex PCR; TCRdb's table is partial and in-frame only. The sample includes approximately 120,000 clones, about four fifths of them seen just once. The clonotype originates from a woman in her 50s in good health and CMV-seropositive. This chain uses TRBV10-3 with TRBJ2-2; the D is unclear. What was sequenced was PBMCs. The CDR3, as DNA: TGTGCCATCAGTGAGTCTGGCTACACCGGGGAGCTGTTTTTT. Its translation is CAISESGYTGELFF.